This record concerns one TCR beta chain sequence. The germline gives CDR1 LNHDA, CDR2 SQIVND (reference sequence). J lost 3 bases, V lost 3 bases, and 4 bases had no gene match. CDR3 length: 16 residues. This entry belongs to a study of OX40 agonist ivuxolimab in advanced cancers. Study-wide background: At 0.01 to 10 mg/kg, ivuxolimab was administered intravenously to patients every 2 weeks.

Using immunoSEQ multiplex PCR, the repertoire was profiled, and TCRdb retains in-frame clones only, with some absent. Of 45,000 to 60,000 clones in the sample, roughly 77% are singletons; the top ten hold 1% to 1.5%. V is TRBV19 and J is TRBJ2-1; 11 bases line up with TRBD2. This clonotype was obtained from an adult with an advanced solid tumor such as melanoma, head and neck, liver or kidney cancer. The sequencing here drew on CD4+ or CD8+ T cells sorted from blood, taken in a trial of the OX40 agonist ivuxolimab. The CDR3 region has the DNA TGTGCCAGTAGTATCTCACTAGCGGGGGTCTACAATGAGCAGTTCTTC. Protein sequence: CASSISLAGVYNEQFF.